Listed here are 16 T cell receptor beta chains from one sample, sequenced in a study of T cell responses to AZD1222 COVID-19 vaccine. The protocol was immunoSEQ multiplex PCR, while the TCRdb copy is restricted to in-frame clones and leaves out a portion. Counted here are 80,000 or so clones, roughly 80% occurring once; the ten biggest clones make up about 3.1%. The sequenced sample was peripheral blood, obtained on day 0 of AZD1222 vaccination. Receptors originate from an adult in good health.

The chain employs TRBV10-2 and TRBJ2-2; D is uncertain. The CDR3 runs to 15 residues. Germline-derived CDR1 and CDR2 are WSHSY and SAAADI. The ends were cut back, 2 bases at V and 1 base at J, with 8 bases in the middle. In DNA form, the CDR3 reads TGCGCCAGCAGTGAGCCACAAGAGAACACCGGGGAGCTGTTTTTT. Amino acid sequence: CASSEPQENTGELFF.

V and J are TRBV4-1 and TRBJ2-7; perhaps TRBD2 as D (5 bases). V dropped 0 bases and J dropped 2 bases, with 11 bases sitting between them. There are 15 residues in the CDR3. Germline loops: CDR1 MGHRA, CDR2 YSYEKL. CDR3 sequence: CASSQEGSGTYEQYF. The CDR3 bases are TGCGCCAGCAGCCAAGAAGGGAGTGGAACCTACGAGCAGTACTTC.

V and J are TRBV5-6 and TRBJ2-3; D is undetermined. Germline CDR1 is SGHDT and CDR2 is YYEEEE. The V end was cut by 2 bases, the J end by 6 bases, with 16 bases between. The CDR3 has 15 amino acids. The CDR3 coding sequence is TGTGCCAGCAGCTTCTTGGCCCTCCCCTCGGATACGCAGTATTTT. Translated: CASSFLALPSDTQYF. Full variable domain (outside the CDR3, taken from reference TRBV5-6 and TRBJ2-3): DAGVTQSPTHLIKTRGQQVTLRCSPKSGHDTVSWYQQALGQGPQFIFQYYEEEERQRGNFPDRFSGHQFPNYSSELNVNALLLGDSALYLCASSFLALPSDTQYFGPGTRLTVL.

The chain combines TRBV19 with TRBJ1-3, with 12 bases aligning to TRBD1. CDR1 is LNHDA, CDR2 SQIVND, per germline (reference sequence). V trimming: 6 bases; J trimming: 2 bases; junction bases outside the gene matches: 2. The CDR3 spans 15 residues. This chain's CDR3 is CASSGTGGTGNTIYF. The CDR3, as DNA: TGTGCCAGTAGCGGGACAGGGGGCACTGGAAACACCATATATTTT.

V gene TRBV5-1 combines with J gene TRBJ1-2; TRBD1 is a possible D gene (6 bases). Germline CDR1 SGHRS, CDR2 YFSETQ. The CDR3 runs to 14 residues. V lost 5 bases and J 2 bases, leaving 13 bases between the germline ends. The CDR3 reads CASRPTGENYGYTF. Written as DNA, the CDR3 is TGCGCCAGCAGACCGACAGGCGAAAACTATGGCTACACCTTC.

This chain uses TRBV9 with TRBJ2-7, with unresolved D. The CDR3 loop spans 15 amino acids. The V and J ends lost 0 bases and 0 bases respectively, with 10 bases between them. Germline V gene lookup returns CDR1 SGDLS and CDR2 YYNGEE. The CDR3 loop reads CASSVGDLSSYEQYF. Here the CDR3 DNA reads TGTGCCAGCAGCGTAGGGGATTTGAGCTCCTACGAGCAGTACTTC.

This clone rates as medium-sized. This chain links TRBV19 with TRBJ1-5; the D is unclear. From germline, CDR1 is LNHDA and CDR2 SQIVND (reference sequence). CDR3 size: 13 residues. V lost 3 bases and J lost 7, with 10 bases in between. DNA for the CDR3: TGTGCCAGTAGTATTGGAGTGTCCCAGCCCCAGCATTTT. This translates into CASSIGVSQPQHF.

The J gene is TRBJ2-3, the V gene TRBV24-1; D is undetermined. Trimming took off 5 bases at V and 0 bases at J, with 8 bases between the two ends. The CDR3 is 14 residues long. Germline values: CDR1 KGHDR, CDR2 SFDVKD. CDR3 nucleotides: TGTGCCACCAGTGTCCTGGGGAGCACAGATACGCAGTATTTT. As protein: CATSVLGSTDTQYF.

V gene TRBV6-2 or TRBV6-3 combines with J gene TRBJ2-3; 7 bases match TRBD2. The CDR3 is 14 amino acids. From germline, CDR1 is MNHEY and CDR2 SVGEGT. The V and J ends lost 4 bases and 5 bases, in that order; junction bases with no gene match: 6. The CDR3 DNA is TGTGCCAGCAGTTTAAGACTAGCTGAAGATACGCAGTATTTT. It encodes CASSLRLAEDTQYF.

The J gene is TRBJ2-1, the V gene TRBV19; D perhaps matches TRBD2 (6 bases). The CDR3 loop spans 19 amino acids. The germline V gene has CDR1 LNHDA and CDR2 SQIVND (reference sequence). Trimming shortened V by 5 bases and J by 0 bases, and 23 bases separated the two germline ends. CDR3: CASSAGRGSIRSSYNEQFF. CDR3 bases: TGTGCCAGTAGTGCCGGACGGGGGTCTATACGAAGCTCCTACAATGAGCAGTTCTTC.

The chain recombines TRBV6-5 with TRBJ2-7, with TRBD1 matching over 9 bases. This CDR3 contains 15 residues. V lost 1 base to trimming and J lost 7 bases; unmatched junction nucleotides: 8. The germline CDR1 and CDR2 sequences are MNHEY and SVGAGI. CDR3 nucleotide sequence: TGTGCCAGCAGTTACTGGGGACAGGGTTTCGAGGAGCAGTACTTC. This gives the protein CASSYWGQGFEEQYF.

The gene calls are TRBV25-1 and TRBJ1-4; perhaps TRBD1 as D (5 bases). Germline values: CDR1 MGHDK, CDR2 SYGVNS. The CDR3 has 14 amino acids. Trimming took 6 bases from V and 2 from J, leaving 10 bases between them. The CDR3 nucleotides are TGTGCCAGCAGAGAGACAGAGACTAATGAAAAACTGTTTTTT. Translated: CASRETETNEKLFF.

This clone was recorded a few times. The chain recombines TRBV9 with TRBJ1-2; D gene unclear. Trimming removed 0 bases from V and 2 bases from J, with 11 bases in between. The CDR3 is made up of 15 amino acids. Germline loops: CDR1 SGDLS, CDR2 YYNGEE. The CDR3 coding sequence is TGTGCCAGCAGCGTAGGCCCAGACGAGAACTATGGCTACACCTTC. Translation gives CASSVGPDENYGYTF.

The chain is built from TRBV7-9 and TRBJ2-1, with 11 bases fitting TRBD2. This CDR3 has 19 amino acids. The germline V gene encodes CDR1 SEHNR and CDR2 FQNEAQ (reference sequence). V trimming: 4 bases; J trimming: 0 bases; junction bases outside the gene matches: 11. The CDR3 spells CASSSPGLAEAYSYNEQFF. The DNA of the CDR3 is TGTGCCAGCAGCTCGCCGGGACTAGCGGAAGCTTACTCCTACAATGAGCAGTTCTTC.

The chain links TRBV5-4 to TRBJ2-7; 7 nucleotides match TRBD2. V shed 3 bases, J shed 0 bases, and the junction held 15 bases outside the gene matches. The germline V gene encodes CDR1 SGHNT and CDR2 YYREEE (reference sequence). The CDR3 spans 18 residues. CDR3: CASSYGRLGPSGSYEQYF. The DNA of the CDR3 is TGTGCCAGCAGCTACGGTCGTTTGGGGCCTAGCGGCTCCTACGAGCAGTACTTC.

This clone has more than one count but fewer than ten. The CDR3 region is CASSPQRDSYNEQFF. The CDR3 DNA reads TGTGCCAGCAGCCCCCAGCGGGACTCCTACAATGAGCAGTTCTTC. The chain couples TRBV7-2 to TRBJ2-1; 7 bases are shared with TRBD2. V shed 5 bases, J shed 0 bases, and the junction held 4 bases outside the gene matches. The germline CDR1 and CDR2 sequences are SGHTA and FQGNSA. This CDR3 spans 15 amino acids.